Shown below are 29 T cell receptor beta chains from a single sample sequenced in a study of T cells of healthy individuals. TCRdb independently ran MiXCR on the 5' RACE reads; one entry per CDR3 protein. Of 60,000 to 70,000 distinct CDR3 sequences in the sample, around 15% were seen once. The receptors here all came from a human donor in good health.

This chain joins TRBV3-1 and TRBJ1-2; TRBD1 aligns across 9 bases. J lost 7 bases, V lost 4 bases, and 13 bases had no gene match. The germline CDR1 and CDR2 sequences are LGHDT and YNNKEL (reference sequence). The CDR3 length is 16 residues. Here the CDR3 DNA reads TGTGCCAGCAGCCTTTACAAAGGACAGGGGATCAGTGGCTACACCTTC. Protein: CASSLYKGQGISGYTF.

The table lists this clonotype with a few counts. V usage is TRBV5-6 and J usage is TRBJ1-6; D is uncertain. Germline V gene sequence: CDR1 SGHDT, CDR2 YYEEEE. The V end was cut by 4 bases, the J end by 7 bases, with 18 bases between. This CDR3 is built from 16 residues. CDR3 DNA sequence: TGTGCCAGCAGCCGCTGGGAAGTAGGGTACAATTCACCCCTCCACTTT. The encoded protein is CASSRWEVGYNSPLHF.

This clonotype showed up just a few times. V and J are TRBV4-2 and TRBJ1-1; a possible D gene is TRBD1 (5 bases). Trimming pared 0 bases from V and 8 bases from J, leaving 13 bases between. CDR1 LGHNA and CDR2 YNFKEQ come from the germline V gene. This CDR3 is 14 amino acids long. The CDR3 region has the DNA TGTGCCAGCAGCCAAGATTGGGGCCAAGGCGAAGCTTTCTTT. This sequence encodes CASSQDWGQGEAFF.

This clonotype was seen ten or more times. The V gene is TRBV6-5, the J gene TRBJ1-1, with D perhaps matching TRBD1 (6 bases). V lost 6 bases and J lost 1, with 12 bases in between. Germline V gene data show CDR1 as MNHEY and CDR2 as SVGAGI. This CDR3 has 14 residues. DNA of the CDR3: TGTGCCAGCAGATTACTGGGACAGAACACTGAAGCTTTCTTT. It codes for CASRLLGQNTEAFF.

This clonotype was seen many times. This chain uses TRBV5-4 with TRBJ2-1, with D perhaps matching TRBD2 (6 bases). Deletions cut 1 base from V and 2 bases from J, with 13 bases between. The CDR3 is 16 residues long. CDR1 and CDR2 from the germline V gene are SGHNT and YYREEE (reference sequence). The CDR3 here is CASSLRGSGPYNEQFF. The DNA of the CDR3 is TGTGCCAGCAGCTTGCGGGGGTCCGGGCCCTACAATGAGCAGTTCTTC.

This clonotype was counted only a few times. Here the CDR3 DNA reads TGCGCCAGCAGCGCAAGCGGGTCCTACAATGAGCAGTTCTTC. Protein product: CASSASGSYNEQFF. The rearrangement uses TRBV5-1 and TRBJ2-1, with a tentative D call TRBD2 (6 bases). V was trimmed by 4 bases and J by 1 base, leaving 9 bases between them. The CDR3 loop spans 14 amino acids. Germline values: CDR1 SGHRS, CDR2 YFSETQ.

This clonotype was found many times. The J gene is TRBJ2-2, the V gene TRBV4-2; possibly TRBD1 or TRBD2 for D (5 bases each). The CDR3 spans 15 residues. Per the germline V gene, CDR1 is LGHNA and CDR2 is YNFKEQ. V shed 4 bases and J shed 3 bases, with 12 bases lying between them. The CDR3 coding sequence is TGTGCCAGCAGCCCCCGGGACGGGGACACCGGGGAGCTGTTTTTT. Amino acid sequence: CASSPRDGDTGELFF.

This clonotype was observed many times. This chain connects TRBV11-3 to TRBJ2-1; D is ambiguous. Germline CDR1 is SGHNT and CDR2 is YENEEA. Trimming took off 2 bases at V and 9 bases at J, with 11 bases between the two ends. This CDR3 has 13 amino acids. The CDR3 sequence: CASSLNEVGEQFF. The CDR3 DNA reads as TGTGCCAGCAGCTTAAATGAAGTCGGTGAGCAGTTCTTC.

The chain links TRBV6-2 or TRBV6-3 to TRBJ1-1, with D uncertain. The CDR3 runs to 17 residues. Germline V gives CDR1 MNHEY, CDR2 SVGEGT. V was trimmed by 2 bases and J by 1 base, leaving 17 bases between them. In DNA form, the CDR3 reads TGTGCCAGCAGTTACCATCGAGAGGCTCTCGGGAACACTGAAGCTTTCTTT. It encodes CASSYHREALGNTEAFF.

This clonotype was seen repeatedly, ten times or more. DNA for the CDR3: TGTGCCAGCAGTTTTGAAAACAGCCCTGAAGCTTTCTTT. This sequence encodes CASSFENSPEAFF. The chain has TRBV28 and TRBJ1-1; D is unresolved. V lost 3 bases to trimming and J lost 6 bases, with 11 bases between them. Germline CDR1 MDHEN, CDR2 SYDVKM. The CDR3 covers 13 residues. The variable domain in full, with the rest retrieved from reference TRBV28 and TRBJ1-1, is DVKVTQSSRYLVKRTGEKVFLECVQDMDHENMFWYRQDPGLGLRLIYFSYDVKMKEKGDIPEGYSVSREKKERFSLILESASTNQTSMYLCASSFENSPEAFFGQGTRLTVV.

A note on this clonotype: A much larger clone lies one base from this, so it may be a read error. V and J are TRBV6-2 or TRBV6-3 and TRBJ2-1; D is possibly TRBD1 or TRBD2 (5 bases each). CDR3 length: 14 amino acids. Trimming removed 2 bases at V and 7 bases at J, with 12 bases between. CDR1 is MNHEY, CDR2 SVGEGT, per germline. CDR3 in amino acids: CASSYGGGRNEQFF. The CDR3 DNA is TGTGCCAGCAGTTACGGGGGTGGTCGGAATGAGCAGTTCTTC.

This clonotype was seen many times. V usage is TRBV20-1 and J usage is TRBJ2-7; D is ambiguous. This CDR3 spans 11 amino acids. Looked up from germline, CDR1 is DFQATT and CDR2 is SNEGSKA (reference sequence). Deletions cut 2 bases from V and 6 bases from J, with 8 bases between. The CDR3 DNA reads TGCAGTGCTAGAAACCAAATCGAGCAGTACTTC. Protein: CSARNQIEQYF.

CDR3 DNA: TGTGCCAGCAGTGTTTCAGGGAGGGACATTCAGTACTTC. Encoded protein: CASSVSGRDIQYF. The V call is TRBV25-1, the J call TRBJ2-4; 7 bases fit TRBD2. The V and J ends lost 4 bases and 8 bases, in that order; junction bases with no gene match: 5. The CDR3 length is 13 residues. CDR1 and CDR2 from the germline V gene are MGHDK and SYGVNS.

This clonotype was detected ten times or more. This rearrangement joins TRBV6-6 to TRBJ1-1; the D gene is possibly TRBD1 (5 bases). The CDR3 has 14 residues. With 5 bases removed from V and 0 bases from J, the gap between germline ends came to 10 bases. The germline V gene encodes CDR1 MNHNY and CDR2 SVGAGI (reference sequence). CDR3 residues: CASSHPGLNTEAFF. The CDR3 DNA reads TGTGCCAGCAGTCATCCAGGGTTGAACACTGAAGCTTTCTTT.

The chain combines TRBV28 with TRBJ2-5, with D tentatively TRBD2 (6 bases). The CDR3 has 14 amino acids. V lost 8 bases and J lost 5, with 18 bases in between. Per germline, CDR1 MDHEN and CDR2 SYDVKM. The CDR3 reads CASETMEGGETQYF. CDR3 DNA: TGTGCCAGCGAGACGATGGAGGGCGGGGAGACCCAGTACTTC.

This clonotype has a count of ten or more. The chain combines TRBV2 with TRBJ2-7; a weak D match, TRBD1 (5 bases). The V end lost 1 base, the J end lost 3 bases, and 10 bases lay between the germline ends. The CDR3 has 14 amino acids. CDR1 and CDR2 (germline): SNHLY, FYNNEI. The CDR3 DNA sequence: TGTGCCAGCAGTGAAGGTTTGGACAACTACGAGCAGTACTTC. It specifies CASSEGLDNYEQYF.

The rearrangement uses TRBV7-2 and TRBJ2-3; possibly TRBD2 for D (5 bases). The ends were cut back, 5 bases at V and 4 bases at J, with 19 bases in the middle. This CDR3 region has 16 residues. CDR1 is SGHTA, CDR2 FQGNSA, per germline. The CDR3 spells CASSRLSGRGSDTQYF. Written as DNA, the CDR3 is TGTGCCAGCAGCCGTCTCTCGGGCCGAGGGTCAGATACGCAGTATTTT.

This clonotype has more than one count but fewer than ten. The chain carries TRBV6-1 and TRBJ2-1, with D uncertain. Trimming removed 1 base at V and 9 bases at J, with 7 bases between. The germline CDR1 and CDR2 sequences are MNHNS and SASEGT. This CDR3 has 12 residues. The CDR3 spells CASSEGVGEQFF. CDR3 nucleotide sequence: TGTGCCAGCAGTGAAGGAGTTGGTGAGCAGTTCTTC.

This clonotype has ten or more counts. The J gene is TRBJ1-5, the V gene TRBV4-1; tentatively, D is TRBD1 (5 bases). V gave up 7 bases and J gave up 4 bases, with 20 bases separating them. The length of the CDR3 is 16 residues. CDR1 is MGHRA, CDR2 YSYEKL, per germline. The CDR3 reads CASTEIYGGRNQPQHF. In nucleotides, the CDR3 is TGCGCCAGCACCGAGATATATGGGGGACGTAATCAGCCCCAGCATTTT.

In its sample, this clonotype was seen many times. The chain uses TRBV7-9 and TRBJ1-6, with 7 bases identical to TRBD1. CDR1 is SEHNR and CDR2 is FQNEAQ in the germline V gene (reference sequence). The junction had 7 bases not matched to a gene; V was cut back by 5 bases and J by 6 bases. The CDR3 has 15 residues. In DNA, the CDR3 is TGTGCCAGCAGCGCGGGACAGCGGGGTAATTCACCCCTCCACTTT. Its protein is CASSAGQRGNSPLHF.

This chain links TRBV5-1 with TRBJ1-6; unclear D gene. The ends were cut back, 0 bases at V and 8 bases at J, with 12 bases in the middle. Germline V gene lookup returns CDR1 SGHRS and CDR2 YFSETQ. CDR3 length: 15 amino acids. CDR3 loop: CASSLDGPRDSPLHF. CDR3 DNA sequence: TGCGCCAGCAGCTTGGACGGACCAAGGGATTCACCCCTCCACTTT. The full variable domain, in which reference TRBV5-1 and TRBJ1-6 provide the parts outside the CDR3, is KAGVTQTPRYLIKTRGQQVTLSCSPISGHRSVSWYQQTPGQGLQFLFEYFSETQRNKGNFPGRFSGRQFSNSRSEMNVSTLELGDSALYLCASSLDGPRDSPLHFGNGTRLTVT.

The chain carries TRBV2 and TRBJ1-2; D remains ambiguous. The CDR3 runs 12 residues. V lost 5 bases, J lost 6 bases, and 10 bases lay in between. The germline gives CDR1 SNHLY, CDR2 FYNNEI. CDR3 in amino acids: CASSRGGDGYTF. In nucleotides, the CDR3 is TGTGCCAGCAGTCGGGGAGGAGATGGCTACACCTTC.

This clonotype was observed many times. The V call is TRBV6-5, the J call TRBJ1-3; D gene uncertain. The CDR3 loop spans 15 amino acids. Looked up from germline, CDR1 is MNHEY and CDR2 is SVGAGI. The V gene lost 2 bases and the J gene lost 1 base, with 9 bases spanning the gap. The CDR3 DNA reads TGTGCCAGCAGTTACAGAGGGAAATCTGGAAACACCATATATTTT. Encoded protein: CASSYRGKSGNTIYF.

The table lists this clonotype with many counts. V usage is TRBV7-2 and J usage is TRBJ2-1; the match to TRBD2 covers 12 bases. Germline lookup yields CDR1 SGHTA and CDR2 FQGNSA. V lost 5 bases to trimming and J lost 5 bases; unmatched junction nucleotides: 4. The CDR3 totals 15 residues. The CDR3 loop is CASSVLAGGHNEQFF. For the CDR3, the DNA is TGTGCCAGCAGCGTACTAGCGGGAGGCCACAATGAGCAGTTCTTC.

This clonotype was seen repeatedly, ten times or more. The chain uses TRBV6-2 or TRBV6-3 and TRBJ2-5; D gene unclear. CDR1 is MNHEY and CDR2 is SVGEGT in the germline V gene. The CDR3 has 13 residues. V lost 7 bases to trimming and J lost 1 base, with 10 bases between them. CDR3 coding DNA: TGTGCCAGCACCACCGTCCTCCAAGAGACCCAGTACTTC. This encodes CASTTVLQETQYF.

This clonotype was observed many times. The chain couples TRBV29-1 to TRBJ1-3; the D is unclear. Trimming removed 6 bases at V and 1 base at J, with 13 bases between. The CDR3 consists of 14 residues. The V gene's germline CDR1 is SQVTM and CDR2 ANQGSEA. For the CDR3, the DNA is TGCAGCGTCGTTGACGGTGGGTCTGGAAACACCATATATTTT. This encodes CSVVDGGSGNTIYF.

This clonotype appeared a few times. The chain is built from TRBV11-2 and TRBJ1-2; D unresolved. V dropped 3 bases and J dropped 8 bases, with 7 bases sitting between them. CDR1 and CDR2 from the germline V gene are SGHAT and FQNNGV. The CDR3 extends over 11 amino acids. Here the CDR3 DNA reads TGTGCCAGCAGCTTCAGGACCGGCTACACCTTC. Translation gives CASSFRTGYTF.

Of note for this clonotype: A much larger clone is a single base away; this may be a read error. CDR3 sequence reads: CASSIRQGREELFF. The CDR3 DNA sequence: TGTGCCAGCAGTATCAGACAGGGAAGAGAAGAACTGTTTTTT. J is TRBJ1-4 and V is TRBV27; TRBD1 matches 7 bases. Germline V gives CDR1 MNHEY, CDR2 SMNVEV (reference sequence). V shed 5 bases and J 12 bases; nucleotides not matched to a gene: 12. The CDR3 loop spans 14 amino acids.

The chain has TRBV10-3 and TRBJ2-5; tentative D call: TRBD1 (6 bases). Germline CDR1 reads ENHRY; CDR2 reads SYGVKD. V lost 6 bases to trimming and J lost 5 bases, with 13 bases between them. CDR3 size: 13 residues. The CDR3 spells CAISHRDSETQYF. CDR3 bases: TGTGCCATCAGCCACAGGGATTCGGAGACCCAGTACTTC.